This TCR beta chain was sequenced during a study of blood T cell repertoires in COVID-19 (TCRdb year 2020). A note on the overall study: Samples covering the acute and convalescent phases of COVID-19 were provided by collaborators in the United States, Italy and Spain. The prospective study material was composed of cDNA or gDNA derived from T cells, B-cell-depleted T cells, or PBMCs. Subjects who had been exposed to COVID-19, were actively infected with it, or had recovered from it provided the deeply sampled blood TCRbeta repertoires that made up the dataset. The repertoires were released in a freely available public database meant as a resource for research on the immune response to SARS-CoV-2. The samples were drawn from the first 160 participants of the ongoing ImmuneRACE study and from some 1,300 subjects provided by 6 global collaborators. A de-identified subject ID, COVID-19 status, age in years and sex were almost always included in the sample metadata. Where HLA class I and class II types were available, the types were taken from metadata supplied by the sample provider, not from assay-based typing.

The immunoSEQ Assay, a bias-controlled multiplex PCR, was used to amplify TCRbeta CDR3 regions from genomic DNA. As for how the authors treated the data: The number of nucleated cells in each sample was estimated by amplification of reference gene primers within the assay. To quantify the absolute abundance of each unique TCRbeta CDR3 rearrangement, sequence reads were collapsed and filtered. Productive Simpson clonality was computed per sample as the square root of Simpson's diversity index over productive rearrangements. TCRdb holds this immuneACCESS table with in-frame rearrangements only. Some clones are missing; in checked studies, unresolved V genes explain under half, and the rest has no known cause. V and J calls and clone size are given by that table; D and trimming were obtained from the DNA. The sample table shows around 120,000 clones, and roughly 90% are seen once. The ten largest clones capture 3.8% of the sample.

Turning to this clone: Its recognized antigen is unknown. Germline is not matched at one junction end, which may reflect a read error.

Taken from the germline V gene (reference sequence), the CDR1 and CDR2 loops are SEHNR and FQNEAQ. The CDR3 covers 11 residues, taking in both the cysteine and the phenylalanine. Just the 33-base CDR3 DNA is kept, in frame starting at base 1. At one collaborating source in Seattle, patients were enrolled during active infection and were followed longitudinally through the course of disease. Collaborating institutions collected whole blood in K2EDTA tubes following their own protocols. For TCRbeta analysis, collaborators shipped samples as frozen whole blood, isolated PBMCs, or DNA extracted from either of those sample types. The full study reports these points: Clinical and demographic metadata were provided uncurated, with the amount varying by source and participant.

The TCR sequence derives from a woman aged 55-69 years with COVID-19, enrolled during active disease. The chain is encoded by TRBV7-9 joined to TRBJ2-7; TRBD2 could be the D gene, as 5 bases match. The source material was peripheral blood. The CDR3 amino acid sequence is: CASSRIHSGSF. The sequence in DNA is TGTGCCAGCAGCCGCATACACAGCGGATCCTTC.